The 25 T cell receptor beta chains in this list originate from one sample, sequenced in a study of blood T cells in healthy people across ages. Through a sample-barcoded 5' primer and a J-beta primer mix, a second PCR was run for about 6 to 12 cycles. TCRdb itself ran the 5' RACE reads through MiXCR, one entry per CDR3 protein. The sample lists more than 650,000 distinct CDR3 sequences, roughly 50% occurring once. The specimen sequenced was blood. These receptor sequences come from a man older than 75 in good health.

V and J are TRBV5-1 and TRBJ1-2, with D perhaps matching TRBD1 (6 bases). Trimming shortened V by 4 bases and J by 5 bases, and 21 bases separated the two germline ends. Germline-derived CDR1 and CDR2 are SGHRS and YFSETQ. There are 16 residues in the CDR3. CDR3 loop: CASSPNPWGATYGYTF. The CDR3 DNA follows: TGCGCCAGCAGCCCCAACCCCTGGGGGGCGACTTATGGCTACACCTTC.

V gene TRBV7-9 combines with J gene TRBJ2-4; 14 bases are a match to TRBD2. The J call is in doubt because the DNA end fits TRBJ2-7 better. CDR3 length: 16 residues. CDR1 SEHNR and CDR2 FQNEAQ come from the germline V gene (reference sequence). In nucleotides, the CDR3 is TGTGCCAGCAGGGCGACTAGCGGGAGGGCAGCCTACGAGCAGTACTTC. Its protein product is CASRATSGRAAYEQYF.

Comment on this clonotype: A junction boundary mismatches the germline segment, possibly from a read error. The gene calls are TRBV7-2 and TRBJ2-5, with D tentatively TRBD1 (6 bases). Germline V gene sequence: CDR1 SGHTA, CDR2 FQGNSA. The CDR3 consists of 13 residues. CDR3 in amino acids: CAGSRGVGETQYF. In DNA form, the CDR3 reads TGTGCCGGCAGCAGGGGAGTAGGGGAGACCCAGTACTTC.

This clonotype has ten or more counts. This chain connects TRBV9 to TRBJ2-1; 8 nucleotides match TRBD2. This CDR3 is built from 17 residues. The germline gives CDR1 SGDLS, CDR2 YYNGEE. The ends lost 5 bases at V and 1 base at J; junction bases unmatched: 11. The CDR3 region has the DNA TGTGCCAGCAGATCTAGGGAGCGGGAGTGGTCCTACAATGAGCAGTTCTTC. It yields the protein CASRSREREWSYNEQFF.

The genes are TRBV5-1 and TRBJ1-1, with D unclear. The V gene's germline CDR1 is SGHRS and CDR2 YFSETQ. CDR3 length: 14 residues. V lost 1 base and J lost 1, with 8 bases in between. Written as DNA, the CDR3 is TGCGCCAGCAGCTTGAACAGCCAGAACACTGAAGCTTTCTTT. Translated, it gives CASSLNSQNTEAFF. The full variable domain, in which reference TRBV5-1 and TRBJ1-1 provide the parts outside the CDR3, is KAGVTQTPRYLIKTRGQQVTLSCSPISGHRSVSWYQQTPGQGLQFLFEYFSETQRNKGNFPGRFSGRQFSNSRSEMNVSTLELGDSALYLCASSLNSQNTEAFFGQGTRLTVV.

This clonotype was counted between two and nine times. The rearrangement uses TRBV2 and TRBJ2-7; 7 nucleotides agree with TRBD1. The V gene's germline CDR1 is SNHLY and CDR2 FYNNEI. V gave up 8 bases and J gave up 2 bases; unmatched junction bases: 6. The CDR3 is 13 residues long. The CDR3 sequence: CASGRDRAYEQYF. Written as DNA, the CDR3 is TGTGCCAGCGGCCGGGACAGAGCCTACGAGCAGTACTTC.

The rearrangement uses TRBV2 and TRBJ2-5; D gene uncertain. From germline, CDR1 is SNHLY and CDR2 FYNNEI. The CDR3 length is 14 residues. The V end was cut by 4 bases, the J end by 3 bases, with 12 bases between. CDR3 sequence: CASSVPRFKETQYF. As DNA, the CDR3 is TGTGCCAGCAGTGTACCACGGTTTAAAGAGACCCAGTACTTC.

This clonotype was picked up a small number of times. The chain joins TRBV27 to TRBJ2-4; D perhaps matches TRBD1 (5 bases). The CDR3 sequence is 17 residues long. V gave up 6 bases and J gave up 4 bases, with 22 bases separating them. Germline values: CDR1 MNHEY, CDR2 SMNVEV (reference sequence). CDR3: CASSPPGFSRLKNIQYF. Here the CDR3 DNA reads TGTGCCAGCAGCCCCCCAGGGTTCTCACGTCTTAAAAACATTCAGTACTTC.

V usage is TRBV6-2 or TRBV6-3 and J usage is TRBJ2-1, with D perhaps given as TRBD1 or TRBD2 (5 bases each). V lost 4 bases to trimming and J lost 9 bases, with 16 bases between them. CDR1 is MNHEY and CDR2 is SVGEGT in the germline V gene. The CDR3 covers 14 residues. The CDR3 bases are TGTGCCAGCAGTTCCTCCGGCCTGGGGACTGAGCAGTTCTTC. As protein: CASSSSGLGTEQFF.

CDR3 loop: CASSQGLAGSPSYNEQFF. The CDR3 nucleotides read TGTGCCAGTAGTCAGGGACTAGCGGGAAGCCCTTCCTACAATGAGCAGTTCTTC. This rearrangement joins TRBV19 to TRBJ2-1; 13 bases are a match to TRBD2. CDR1 is LNHDA, CDR2 SQIVND, per germline (reference sequence). Losses at the gene ends were 5 bases for V and 1 base for J; bases not matched to a gene: 8. The CDR3 length is 18 residues.

CDR3 bases: TGCAGTGCTCCCAAAGCCGCGATCTCCTACAATGAGCAGTTCTTC. Protein product: CSAPKAAISYNEQFF. The chain uses TRBV20-1 and TRBJ2-1; no reliable D call. The CDR3 runs 15 residues. V shed 5 bases and J shed 0 bases, with 14 bases lying between them. Germline loops: CDR1 DFQATT, CDR2 SNEGSKA (reference sequence).

In its sample, this clonotype was seen a few times. The junction departs from the called germline gene at one end, perhaps through a read error. The gene calls are TRBV12-3 or TRBV12-4 and TRBJ2-1; 8 bases are shared with TRBD2. The CDR3 consists of 13 residues. CDR3 region: CASSLAGFNEQFF. DNA for the CDR3: TGTGCCAGCAGCTTAGCGGGATTCAATGAGCAGTTCTTC.

The sample holds many counts of this clonotype. The chain recombines TRBV5-1 with TRBJ2-5; 7 bases line up with TRBD2. Germline V lookup: CDR1 SGHRS, CDR2 YFSETQ. The V segment lost 4 bases and the J segment 1 base; nucleotides outside the gene matches: 4. The CDR3 totals 14 residues. In DNA, the CDR3 is TGCGCCAGCAGCCATCCTAGCGGCCAAGAGACCCAGTACTTC. Its translation is CASSHPSGQETQYF. The complete variable domain, with remaining parts taken from reference TRBV5-1 and TRBJ2-5, reads KAGVTQTPRYLIKTRGQQVTLSCSPISGHRSVSWYQQTPGQGLQFLFEYFSETQRNKGNFPGRFSGRQFSNSRSEMNVSTLELGDSALYLCASSHPSGQETQYFGPGTRLLVL.

The chain carries TRBV25-1 and TRBJ1-2; D is uncertain. Germline V lookup: CDR1 MGHDK, CDR2 SYGVNS. CDR3 length: 13 amino acids. V shed 7 bases and J shed 4 bases, with 13 bases lying between them. The DNA for the CDR3 is TGTGCCAGCACCCCAGGAGTTTCCTATGGCTACACCTTC. It encodes CASTPGVSYGYTF.

The chain couples TRBV27 to TRBJ2-7; D possibly corresponds to TRBD2 (6 bases). V lost 5 bases, J lost 2 bases, and 19 bases lay in between. This CDR3 is 16 amino acids long. CDR1 and CDR2 from the germline V gene are MNHEY and SMNVEV (reference sequence). Written as DNA, the CDR3 is TGTGCCAGCAGTAGTAGCGGAGCACGGCGGGCCTACGAGCAGTACTTC. Translated, it gives CASSSSGARRAYEQYF.

The table lists this clonotype with a few counts. The chain couples TRBV29-1 to TRBJ2-1; D uncertain. V shed 4 bases and J shed 8 bases, with 9 bases lying between them. Germline V gene sequence: CDR1 SQVTM, CDR2 ANQGSEA. This CDR3 contains 11 residues. The CDR3 protein is CSVANIYEQFF. CDR3 sequence (DNA): TGCAGCGTTGCCAACATATATGAGCAGTTCTTC.

This sequence joins TRBV29-1 and TRBJ2-1; unclear D gene. The germline V gene encodes CDR1 SQVTM and CDR2 ANQGSEA. This CDR3 region has 14 residues. V lost 3 bases and J lost 2, with 11 bases in between. The CDR3 region is CSVENPAPYNEQFF. CDR3 bases: TGCAGCGTTGAGAACCCGGCCCCCTACAATGAGCAGTTCTTC.

The gene calls are TRBV24-1 and TRBJ2-3; no firm D call. V was trimmed by 6 bases and J by 3 bases, leaving 6 bases between them. The germline CDR1 and CDR2 sequences are KGHDR and SFDVKD. The CDR3 covers 12 residues. The CDR3 DNA is TGTGCCACCAGTAAAGGGACAGATACGCAGTATTTT. It specifies CATSKGTDTQYF.

The chain uses TRBV6-1 and TRBJ2-4, with D unresolved. The DNA matches TRBJ2-7 better at its end, which makes the J call doubtful. This CDR3 region has 13 residues. Germline assignment: CDR1 MNHNS and CDR2 SASEGT. DNA of the CDR3: TGTGCCAGCAGTGAAGGTAGGGACTACGAGCAGTACTTC. Protein: CASSEGRDYEQYF.

The table lists this clonotype with a few counts. Here the CDR3 reads CATSRKGQGFYEQYF. CDR3 DNA: TGTGCCACCAGCAGGAAAGGACAGGGTTTTTACGAGCAGTACTTC. The chain carries TRBV15 and TRBJ2-7; 8 bases align to TRBD1. The CDR3 is 15 residues long. Looked up from germline, CDR1 is LNHNV and CDR2 is YYDKDF (reference sequence). V was pared by 3 bases and J by 4 bases, with 8 bases of the junction left unmatched.

The CDR3 DNA follows: TGTGCCAGTGCAGGGAGCTCCTACAATGAGCAGTTCTTC. Its translation: CASAGSSYNEQFF. The chain joins TRBV6-1 to TRBJ2-1; D possibly matches TRBD1 or TRBD2 (5 bases each). There are 13 residues in the CDR3. Germline V lookup: CDR1 MNHNS, CDR2 SASEGT. Trimming took off 9 bases at V and 0 bases at J, with 9 bases between the two ends.

The chain couples TRBV9 to TRBJ2-7, with TRBD1 as a possible D gene (6 bases). The CDR3 sequence is 14 residues long. In germline, CDR1 is SGDLS, CDR2 YYNGEE. Trimming removed 3 bases from V and 3 bases from J, with 13 bases in between. CDR3 sequence: CASSGQDSFYEQYF. The CDR3 DNA follows: TGTGCCAGCAGCGGCCAGGACAGTTTCTACGAGCAGTACTTC.

The V call is TRBV7-3, the J call TRBJ2-5; D not resolved. Germline V gene sequence: CDR1 SGHTA, CDR2 FQGTGA. V was shortened by 4 bases and J by 5 bases, with 20 bases between the two germline ends. This CDR3 region has 16 residues. The CDR3 loop reads CASSSNGPTSMETQYF. The CDR3 DNA reads TGTGCCAGCAGCTCTAACGGACCGACCTCGATGGAGACCCAGTACTTC.

The chain combines TRBV18 with TRBJ2-1, with 11 bases matching TRBD2. Losses at the gene ends were 2 bases for V and 4 bases for J; bases not matched to a gene: 4. Germline V lookup: CDR1 KGHSH, CDR2 LQKENI. This CDR3 region has 16 residues. For the CDR3, the DNA is TGTGCCAGCTCACCAATGAGACTAGCGGGATACAATGAGCAGTTCTTC. This gives the protein CASSPMRLAGYNEQFF.

The rearrangement joins TRBV10-3 to TRBJ2-7, with D perhaps matching TRBD1 (5 bases). V lost 3 bases to trimming and J lost 3 bases, with 18 bases between them. The V gene's germline CDR1 is ENHRY and CDR2 SYGVKD. The CDR3 extends over 16 amino acids. CDR3 nucleotide sequence: TGTGCCATCAGTGATCCGGGCCTAGGGGCTGGCTACGAGCAGTACTTC. Translation: CAISDPGLGAGYEQYF.